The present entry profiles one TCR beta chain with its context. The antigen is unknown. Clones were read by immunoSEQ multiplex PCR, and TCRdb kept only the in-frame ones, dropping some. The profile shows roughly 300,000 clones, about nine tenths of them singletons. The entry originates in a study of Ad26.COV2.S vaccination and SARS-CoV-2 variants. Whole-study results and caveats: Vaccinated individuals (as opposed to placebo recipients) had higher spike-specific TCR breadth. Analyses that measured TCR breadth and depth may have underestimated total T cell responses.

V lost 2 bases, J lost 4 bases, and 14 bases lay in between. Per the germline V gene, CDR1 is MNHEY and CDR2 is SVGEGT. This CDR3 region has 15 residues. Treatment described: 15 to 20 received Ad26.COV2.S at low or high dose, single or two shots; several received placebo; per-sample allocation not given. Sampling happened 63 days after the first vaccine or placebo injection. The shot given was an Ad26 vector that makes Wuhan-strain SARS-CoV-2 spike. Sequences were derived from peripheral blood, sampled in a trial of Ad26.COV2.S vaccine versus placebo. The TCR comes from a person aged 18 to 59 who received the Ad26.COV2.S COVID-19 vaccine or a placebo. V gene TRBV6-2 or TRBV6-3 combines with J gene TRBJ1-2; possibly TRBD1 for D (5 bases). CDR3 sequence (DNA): TGTGCCAGCAGTTACGGGACGGTAATGGCCTATGGCTACACCTTC. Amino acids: CASSYGTVMAYGYTF.